One and the same sample provided the 21 T cell receptor beta chains below, sequenced in a study of Graves' ophthalmopathy and Graves' hyperthyroidism. Using RNA transcripts, the TCR beta CDR3 regions were amplified. Following a first-round RT-PCR that used HTBI primers, a second-round multiplex PCR was carried out. TCRdb re-analysed the multiplex PCR reads in MiXCR, keeping a single row per CDR3 protein. The sample has approximately 410,000 distinct CDR3 sequences, roughly 14% seen once. Sequenced input: peripheral blood. The receptors originated from a woman under 30 with stable Graves' hyperthyroidism.

This clonotype was picked up many times. The V and J genes are TRBV6-1 and TRBJ1-1; no clear D gene. The CDR3 length is 14 residues. V was cut by 4 bases and J by 3 bases, with 12 bases left in between. Germline CDR1 reads MNHNS; CDR2 reads SASEGT. The chain's CDR3 is CASSGAVTYTEAFF. The CDR3 DNA follows: TGTGCCAGCAGTGGGGCGGTTACGTACACTGAAGCTTTCTTT.

The sample holds many counts of this clonotype. This chain joins TRBV20-1 and TRBJ2-2, with 7 positions matching TRBD1. J lost 2 bases, V lost 1 base, and 7 bases had no gene match. CDR1 and CDR2 (germline): DFQATT, SNEGSKA (reference sequence). CDR3 length equals 16 residues. CDR3 protein: CSARGGQKINTGELFF. DNA for the CDR3: TGCAGTGCTAGAGGGGGACAGAAAATTAACACCGGGGAGCTGTTTTTT.

This clonotype was observed a handful of times. This chain links TRBV3-1 with TRBJ1-6; maybe TRBD1 (5 bases). This CDR3 spans 14 amino acids. V was shortened by 1 base and J by 10 bases, with 11 bases between the two germline ends. Germline assignment: CDR1 LGHDT and CDR2 YNNKEL (reference sequence). Written as DNA, the CDR3 is TGTGCCAGCAGCCAAGTGCAGGGAAGATCACCCCTCCACTTT. Translation: CASSQVQGRSPLHF.

In its sample, this clonotype was seen many times. The J gene is TRBJ1-2, the V gene TRBV24-1, with D uncertain. V was clipped by 5 bases and J by 6 bases, with 12 bases between them. In germline, CDR1 is KGHDR, CDR2 SFDVKD. The CDR3 is made up of 13 amino acids. The CDR3 region is CATSVGANDGYTF. The CDR3 DNA sequence: TGTGCCACCAGTGTGGGAGCAAACGATGGCTACACCTTC.

V and J are TRBV11-2 and TRBJ2-2; 8 nucleotides match TRBD2. Germline CDR1 reads SGHAT; CDR2 reads FQNNGV. The ends lost 5 bases at V and 5 bases at J; junction bases unmatched: 13. The CDR3 has 17 residues. The CDR3 coding sequence is TGTGCCAGCAGCCCCTCATCCGGGACTAGGGGAACCGGGGAGCTGTTTTTT. Translated: CASSPSSGTRGTGELFF.

This clonotype was seen many times. The DNA of the CDR3 is TGCAGTGCGGGAAGGAAGGAGACCCAGTACTTC. Amino acid sequence: CSAGRKETQYF. The chain recombines TRBV20-1 with TRBJ2-5, with D uncertain. V was clipped by 6 bases and J by 5 bases, with 10 bases between them. The CDR3 is made up of 11 amino acids. Per the germline V gene, CDR1 is DFQATT and CDR2 is SNEGSKA (reference sequence).

In its sample, this clonotype was seen many times. The chain combines TRBV6-2 or TRBV6-3 with TRBJ1-1; D perhaps matches TRBD1 (5 bases). V lost 6 bases and J lost 5, with 16 bases in between. Germline CDR1 MNHEY, CDR2 SVGEGT. The CDR3 loop spans 14 amino acids. The CDR3 region is CASRFSGGRTEAFF. The CDR3 bases are TGTGCCAGCAGGTTCTCGGGGGGGAGAACTGAAGCTTTCTTT.

The table lists this clonotype with many counts. The rearrangement uses TRBV20-1 and TRBJ2-7; D perhaps matches TRBD2 (5 bases). The CDR3 is made up of 13 amino acids. CDR1 and CDR2 from the germline V gene are DFQATT and SNEGSKA (reference sequence). Trimming took 5 bases from V and 5 from J, leaving 16 bases between them. CDR3 in amino acids: CSAFWGAGHEQYF. The CDR3 DNA is TGCAGTGCTTTTTGGGGAGCAGGCCACGAGCAGTACTTC.

This clonotype has ten or more counts. The gene calls are TRBV2 and TRBJ2-5; 11 bases agree with TRBD2. CDR3 size: 17 residues. With V trimmed by 5 bases and J by 1 base, 9 bases remained unmatched. Looked up from germline, CDR1 is SNHLY and CDR2 is FYNNEI. The DNA for the CDR3 is TGTGCCAGCAGTTCGAGCTTAGCGGGGGGGCTCCAAGAGACCCAGTACTTC. Its protein product is CASSSSLAGGLQETQYF.

The table lists this clonotype with many counts. The junction departs from the called germline gene at one end, perhaps through a read error. The V gene is TRBV6-5, the J gene TRBJ1-2; no reliable D call. This CDR3 spans 14 amino acids. Looked up from germline, CDR1 is MNHEY and CDR2 is SVGAGI. The CDR3 is CASSYSGNNYDYTF. The CDR3 DNA sequence: TGTGCCAGCAGTTACTCGGGAAACAACTATGACTACACCTTC.

On this clonotype itself: With a much larger clone just one base away, this may be a read error. The rearrangement uses TRBV5-1 and TRBJ1-6; D remains unclear. Germline CDR1 is SGHRS and CDR2 is YFSETQ. The CDR3 spans 14 residues. For the CDR3, the DNA is TGCGCCGGCAGCTTGCAGGTTTATAATTCACCCCTCCACTTT. Protein: CAGSLQVYNSPLHF.

The chain uses TRBV12-3 or TRBV12-4 and TRBJ1-3; D call uncertain. The CDR3 is 12 amino acids. V lost 9 bases, J lost 4 bases, and 10 bases lay in between. CDR3 amino acids: CASLRNGNTIYF. Here the CDR3 DNA reads TGTGCCAGTCTGAGGAACGGAAACACCATATATTTT.

This clonotype has at least ten counts. The V and J genes are TRBV7-2 and TRBJ2-5; the D gene is possibly TRBD1 (8 bases). This CDR3 has 16 amino acids. Per the germline V gene, CDR1 is SGHTA and CDR2 is FQGNSA. V was clipped by 4 bases and J by 2 bases, with 17 bases between them. In DNA, the CDR3 is TGTGCCAGCAGCTCAGGACAGGGAGGGGTACAAGAGACCCAGTACTTC. Protein sequence: CASSSGQGGVQETQYF.

V is TRBV19 and J is TRBJ1-5; D ambiguous. Germline-derived CDR1 and CDR2 are LNHDA and SQIVND (reference sequence). The V gene lost 3 bases and the J gene lost 3 bases, with 12 bases spanning the gap. The CDR3 is 15 amino acids. The CDR3 loop reads CASSIVGVLNQPQHF. The DNA for the CDR3 is TGTGCCAGTAGTATTGTAGGAGTACTCAATCAGCCCCAGCATTTT.

Ten or more counts support this clonotype. The chain recombines TRBV20-1 with TRBJ2-7; weak D call: TRBD1 (6 bases). The CDR3 sequence is 14 residues long. With 0 bases removed from V and 5 bases from J, the gap between germline ends came to 14 bases. The V gene's germline CDR1 is DFQATT and CDR2 SNEGSKA (reference sequence). CDR3: CSAREGSRGHEQYF. The CDR3 nucleotides are TGCAGTGCTAGAGAAGGATCCAGGGGACACGAGCAGTACTTC.

This clonotype was seen repeatedly, ten times or more. As DNA, the CDR3 is TGTGCCAGCAGTCTCGGACAGGCTTACTCCTACGAGCAGTACTTC. It codes for CASSLGQAYSYEQYF. The chain links TRBV12-3 or TRBV12-4 to TRBJ2-7; 7 positions match TRBD1. V trimming: 5 bases; J trimming: 0 bases; junction bases outside the gene matches: 7. The CDR3 extends over 15 amino acids.

This clonotype was observed many times. V usage is TRBV7-2 and J usage is TRBJ2-5; 14 nucleotides line up with TRBD2. The V segment lost 10 bases and the J segment 5 bases; nucleotides outside the gene matches: 9. CDR3 length equals 15 residues. Per germline, CDR1 SGHTA and CDR2 FQGNSA. CDR3 sequence: CATTSGGAGMETQYF. CDR3 in DNA: TGTGCCACGACTAGCGGGGGGGCCGGGATGGAGACCCAGTACTTC.

This clonotype has just a few counts. A read error may be the cause here, since a much bigger clone is one base away. The rearrangement links TRBV5-6 to TRBJ2-5, with D possibly called TRBD1 or TRBD2 (6 bases each). The CDR3 extends over 14 amino acids. Germline values: CDR1 SGHDT, CDR2 YYEEEE. The CDR3: CASSLGGNQGTQYF. The CDR3 nucleotides are TGTGCCAGCAGCCTAGGGGGGAACCAAGGGACCCAGTACTTC.

This clonotype came up many times. The chain recombines TRBV4-1 with TRBJ1-2; no reliable D call. The CDR3 extends over 16 amino acids. The V gene lost 3 bases and the J gene lost 3 bases, with 17 bases spanning the gap. Germline V gives CDR1 MGHRA, CDR2 YSYEKL. For the CDR3, the DNA is TGCGCCAGCAGCCAGGGCCCGATGGGTTATGACTATGGCTACACCTTC. Translated: CASSQGPMGYDYGYTF.

This clonotype was counted many times. This chain joins TRBV27 and TRBJ1-5, with TRBD1 matching over 9 bases. Trimming removed 7 bases from V and 4 bases from J; junction bases left unmatched: 8. This CDR3 spans 15 amino acids. Germline lookup yields CDR1 MNHEY and CDR2 SMNVEV (reference sequence). The CDR3 DNA is TGTGCCAGCAAACATCGACAGGGGGGAAATCAGCCCCAGCATTTT. Translating it yields CASKHRQGGNQPQHF.

Of note for this clonotype: At one end, the junction sequence differs from germline, possibly due to a read error. The gene calls are TRBV27 and TRBJ2-7; 9 bases align to TRBD1. This CDR3 is built from 14 residues. Germline CDR1 MNHEY, CDR2 SMNVEV (reference sequence). In nucleotides, the CDR3 is TGTGCCAGCAACCTAGGGACAGGGTCCTCCGAGCAGTACTTC. This codes for CASNLGTGSSEQYF.